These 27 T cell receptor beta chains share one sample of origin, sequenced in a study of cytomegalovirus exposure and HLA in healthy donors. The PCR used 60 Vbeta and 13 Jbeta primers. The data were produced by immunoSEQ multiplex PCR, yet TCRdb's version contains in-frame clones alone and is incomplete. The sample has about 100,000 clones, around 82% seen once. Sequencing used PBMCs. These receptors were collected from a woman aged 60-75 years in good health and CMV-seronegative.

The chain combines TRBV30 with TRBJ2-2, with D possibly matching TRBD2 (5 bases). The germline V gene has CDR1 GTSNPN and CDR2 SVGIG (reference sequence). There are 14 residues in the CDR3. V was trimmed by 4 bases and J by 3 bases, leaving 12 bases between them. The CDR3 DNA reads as TGTGCCTGGAAACCTAGCAGCTACACCGGGGAGCTGTTTTTT. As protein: CAWKPSSYTGELFF.

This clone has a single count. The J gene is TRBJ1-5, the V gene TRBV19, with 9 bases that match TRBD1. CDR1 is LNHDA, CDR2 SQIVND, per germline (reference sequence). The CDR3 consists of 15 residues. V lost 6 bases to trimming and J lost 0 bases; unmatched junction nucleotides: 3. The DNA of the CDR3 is TGTGCCAGTAGCACAGGGGGCCTTAGCAATCAGCCCCAGCATTTT. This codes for CASSTGGLSNQPQHF.

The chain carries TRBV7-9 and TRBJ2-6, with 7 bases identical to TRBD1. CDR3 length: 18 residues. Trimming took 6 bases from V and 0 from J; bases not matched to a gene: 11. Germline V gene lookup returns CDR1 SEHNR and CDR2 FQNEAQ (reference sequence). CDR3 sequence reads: CASRAGTALSSGANVLTF. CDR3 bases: TGTGCCAGCAGAGCCGGGACAGCCCTCTCCTCTGGGGCCAACGTCCTGACTTTC.

The CDR3 DNA reads as TGTGCCAGCAGCGGGGACAGGGGGTTTGGAAACACCATATATTTT. Amino acid sequence: CASSGDRGFGNTIYF. The chain joins TRBV2 to TRBJ1-3; TRBD1 matches 11 bases. The V gene end was trimmed by 6 bases and the J gene end by 3 bases; junction bases not matched to a gene: 4. This CDR3 is 15 amino acids long. Germline V gene sequence: CDR1 SNHLY, CDR2 FYNNEI.

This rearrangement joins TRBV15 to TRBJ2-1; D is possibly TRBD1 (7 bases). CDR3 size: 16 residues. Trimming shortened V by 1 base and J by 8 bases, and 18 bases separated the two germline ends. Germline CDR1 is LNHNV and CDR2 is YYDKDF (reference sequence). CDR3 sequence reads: CATSRATGRMSDEQFF. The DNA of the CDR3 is TGTGCCACCAGCAGAGCGACAGGGAGGATGAGCGATGAGCAGTTCTTC.

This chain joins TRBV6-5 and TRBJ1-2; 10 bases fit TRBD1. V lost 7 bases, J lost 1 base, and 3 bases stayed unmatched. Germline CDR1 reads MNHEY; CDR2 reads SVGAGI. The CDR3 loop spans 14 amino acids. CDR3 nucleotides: TGTGCCAGCACCCGGACAGGGGGTAACTATGGCTACACCTTC. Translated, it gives CASTRTGGNYGYTF.

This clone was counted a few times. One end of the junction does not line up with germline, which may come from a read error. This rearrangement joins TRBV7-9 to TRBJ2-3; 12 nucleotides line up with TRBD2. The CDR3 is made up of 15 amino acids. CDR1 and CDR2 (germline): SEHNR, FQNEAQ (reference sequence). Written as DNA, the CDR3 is TGTGCCAGCAGCCTAGCGGGGGGGATCACAGATACGCAGTATTTT. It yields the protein CASSLAGGITDTQYF.

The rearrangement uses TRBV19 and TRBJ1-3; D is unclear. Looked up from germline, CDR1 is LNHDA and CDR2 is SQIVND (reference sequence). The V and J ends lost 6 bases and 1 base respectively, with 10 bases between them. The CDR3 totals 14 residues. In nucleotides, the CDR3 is TGTGCCAGTAGCGGCCTCGGGTCTGGAAACACCATATATTTT. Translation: CASSGLGSGNTIYF.

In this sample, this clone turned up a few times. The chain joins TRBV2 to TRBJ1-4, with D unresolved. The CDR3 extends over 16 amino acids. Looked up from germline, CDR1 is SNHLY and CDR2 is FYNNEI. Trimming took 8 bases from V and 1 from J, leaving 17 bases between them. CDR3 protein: CASGESSLRTNEKLFF. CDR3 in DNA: TGTGCCAGCGGGGAGTCGTCGTTAAGAACTAATGAAAAACTGTTTTTT.

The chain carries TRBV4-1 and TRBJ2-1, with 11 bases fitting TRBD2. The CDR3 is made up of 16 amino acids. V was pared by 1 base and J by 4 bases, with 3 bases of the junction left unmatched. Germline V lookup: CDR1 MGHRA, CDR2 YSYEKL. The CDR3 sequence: CASSQAGTSGYNEQFF. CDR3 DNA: TGCGCCAGCAGCCAAGCTGGGACTAGCGGATACAATGAGCAGTTCTTC.

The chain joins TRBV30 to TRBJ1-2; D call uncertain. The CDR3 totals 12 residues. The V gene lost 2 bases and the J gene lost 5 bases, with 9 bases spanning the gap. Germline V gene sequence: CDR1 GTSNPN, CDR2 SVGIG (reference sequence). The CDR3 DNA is TGTGCCTGGAGTCCAGAGGATTATGGCTACACCTTC. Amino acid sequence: CAWSPEDYGYTF.

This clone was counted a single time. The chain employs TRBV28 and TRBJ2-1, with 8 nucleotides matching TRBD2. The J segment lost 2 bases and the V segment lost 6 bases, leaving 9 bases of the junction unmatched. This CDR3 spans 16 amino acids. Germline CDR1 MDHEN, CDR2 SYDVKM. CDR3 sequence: CASSLPGTSAYNEQFF. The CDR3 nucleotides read TGTGCCAGCAGCTTACCTGGGACTAGTGCCTACAATGAGCAGTTCTTC.

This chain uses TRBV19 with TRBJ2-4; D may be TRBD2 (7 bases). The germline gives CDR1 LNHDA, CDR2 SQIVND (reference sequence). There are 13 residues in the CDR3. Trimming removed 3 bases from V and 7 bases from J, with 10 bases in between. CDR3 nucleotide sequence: TGTGCCAGTAGTATTGGGGGGGCTAACATTCAGTACTTC. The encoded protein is CASSIGGANIQYF.

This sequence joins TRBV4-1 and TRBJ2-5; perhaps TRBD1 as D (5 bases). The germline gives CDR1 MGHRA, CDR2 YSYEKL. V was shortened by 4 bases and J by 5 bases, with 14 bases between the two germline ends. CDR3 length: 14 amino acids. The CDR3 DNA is TGCGCCAGCAGCCTAGGGGCTGGGCGTGAGACCCAGTACTTC. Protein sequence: CASSLGAGRETQYF.

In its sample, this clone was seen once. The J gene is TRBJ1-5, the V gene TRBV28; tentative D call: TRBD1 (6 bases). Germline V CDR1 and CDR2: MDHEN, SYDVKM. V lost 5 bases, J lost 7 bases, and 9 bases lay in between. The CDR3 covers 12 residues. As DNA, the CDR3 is TGTGCCAGCAGTACAGGGTCCCAGCCCCAGCATTTT. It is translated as CASSTGSQPQHF. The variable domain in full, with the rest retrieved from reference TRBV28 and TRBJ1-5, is DVKVTQSSRYLVKRTGEKVFLECVQDMDHENMFWYRQDPGLGLRLIYFSYDVKMKEKGDIPEGYSVSREKKERFSLILESASTNQTSMYLCASSTGSQPQHFGDGTRLSIL.

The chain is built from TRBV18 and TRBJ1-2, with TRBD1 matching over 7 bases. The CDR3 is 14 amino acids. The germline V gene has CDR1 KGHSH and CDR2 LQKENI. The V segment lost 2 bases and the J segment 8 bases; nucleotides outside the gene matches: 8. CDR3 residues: CASSPIAGGEGYTF. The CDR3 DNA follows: TGTGCCAGCTCACCAATCGCAGGGGGAGAGGGCTACACCTTC.

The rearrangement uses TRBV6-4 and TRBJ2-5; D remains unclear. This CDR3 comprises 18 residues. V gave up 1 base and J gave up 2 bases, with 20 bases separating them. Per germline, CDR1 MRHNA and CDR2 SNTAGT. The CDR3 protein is CASSDCQELWVTQETQYF. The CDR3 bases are TGTGCCAGCAGTGACTGCCAAGAACTCTGGGTGACTCAAGAGACCCAGTACTTC.

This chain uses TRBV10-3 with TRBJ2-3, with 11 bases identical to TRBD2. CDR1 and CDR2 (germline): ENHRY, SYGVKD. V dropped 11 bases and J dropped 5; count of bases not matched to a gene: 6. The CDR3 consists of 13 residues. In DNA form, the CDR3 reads TGTGCCGCCGGGACTAGCGGAGTAGATACGCAGTATTTT. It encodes CAAGTSGVDTQYF.

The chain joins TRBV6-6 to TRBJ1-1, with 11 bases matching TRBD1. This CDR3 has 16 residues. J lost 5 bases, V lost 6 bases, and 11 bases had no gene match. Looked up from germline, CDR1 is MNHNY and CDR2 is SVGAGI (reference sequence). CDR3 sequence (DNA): TGTGCCAGCAGCCCACGGGGACAGGGGGTAGTTACTGAAGCTTTCTTT. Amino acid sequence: CASSPRGQGVVTEAFF.

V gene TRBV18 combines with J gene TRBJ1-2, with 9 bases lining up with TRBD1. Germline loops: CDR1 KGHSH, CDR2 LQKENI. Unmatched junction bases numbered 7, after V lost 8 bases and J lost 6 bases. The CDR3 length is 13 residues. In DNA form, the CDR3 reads TGTGCCAGCAAACCCGGGACAGGGAATGGCTACACCTTC. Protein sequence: CASKPGTGNGYTF.

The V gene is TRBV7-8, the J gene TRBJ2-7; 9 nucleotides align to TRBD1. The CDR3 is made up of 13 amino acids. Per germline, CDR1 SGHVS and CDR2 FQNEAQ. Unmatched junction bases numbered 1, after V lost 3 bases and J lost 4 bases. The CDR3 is CASSFGTGYEQYF. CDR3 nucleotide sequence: TGTGCCAGCAGCTTCGGGACAGGGTACGAGCAGTACTTC.

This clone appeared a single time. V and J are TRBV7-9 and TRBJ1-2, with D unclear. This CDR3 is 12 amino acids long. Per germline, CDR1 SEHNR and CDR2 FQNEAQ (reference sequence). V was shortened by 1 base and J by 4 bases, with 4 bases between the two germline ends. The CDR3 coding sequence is TGTGCCAGCAGCTTAGGGCCCTATGGCTACACCTTC. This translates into CASSLGPYGYTF.

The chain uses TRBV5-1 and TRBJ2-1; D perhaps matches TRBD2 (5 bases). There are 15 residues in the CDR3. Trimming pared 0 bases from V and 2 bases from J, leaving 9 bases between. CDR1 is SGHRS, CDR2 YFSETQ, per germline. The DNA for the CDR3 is TGCGCCAGCAGCTTGGAGGGAGAGACCTACAATGAGCAGTTCTTC. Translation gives CASSLEGETYNEQFF.

CDR3 residues: CAIRQEIANEKLFF. As DNA, the CDR3 is TGTGCCATCAGACAGGAGATTGCTAATGAAAAACTGTTTTTT. The gene calls are TRBV10-3 and TRBJ1-4, with D possibly matching TRBD1 (5 bases). Germline CDR1 is ENHRY and CDR2 is SYGVKD. CDR3 length equals 14 residues. V was trimmed by 6 bases and J by 3 bases, leaving 11 bases between them.

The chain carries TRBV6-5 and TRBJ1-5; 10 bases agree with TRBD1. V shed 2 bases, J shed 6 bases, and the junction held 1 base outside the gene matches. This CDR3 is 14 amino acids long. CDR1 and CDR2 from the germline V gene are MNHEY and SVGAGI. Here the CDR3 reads CASSYDRGLQPQHF. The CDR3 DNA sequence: TGTGCCAGCAGTTACGACAGGGGGCTTCAGCCCCAGCATTTT.

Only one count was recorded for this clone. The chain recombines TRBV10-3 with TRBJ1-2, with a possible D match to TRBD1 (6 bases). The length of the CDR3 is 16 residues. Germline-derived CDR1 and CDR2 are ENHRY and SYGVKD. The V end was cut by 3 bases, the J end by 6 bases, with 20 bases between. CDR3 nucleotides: TGTGCCATCAGTGAATCCCTTCGGACAGTCTCGGATGGCTACACCTTC. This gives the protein CAISESLRTVSDGYTF.

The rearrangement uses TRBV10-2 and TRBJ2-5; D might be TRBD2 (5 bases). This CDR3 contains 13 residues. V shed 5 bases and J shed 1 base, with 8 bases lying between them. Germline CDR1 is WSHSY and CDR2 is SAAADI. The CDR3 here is CASSPGLQETQYF. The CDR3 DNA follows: TGCGCCAGCAGTCCTGGACTCCAAGAGACCCAGTACTTC.